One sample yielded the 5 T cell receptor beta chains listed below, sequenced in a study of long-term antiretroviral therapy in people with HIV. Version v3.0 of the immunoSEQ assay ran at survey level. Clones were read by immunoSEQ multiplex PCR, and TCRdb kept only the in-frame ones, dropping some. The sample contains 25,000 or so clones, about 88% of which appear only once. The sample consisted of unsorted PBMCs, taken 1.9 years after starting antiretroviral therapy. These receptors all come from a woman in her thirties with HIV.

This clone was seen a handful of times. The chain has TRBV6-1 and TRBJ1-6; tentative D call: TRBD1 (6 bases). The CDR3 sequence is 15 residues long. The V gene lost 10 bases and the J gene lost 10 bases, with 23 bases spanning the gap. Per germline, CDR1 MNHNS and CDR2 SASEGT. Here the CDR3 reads CATDPPQGSHSPLHF. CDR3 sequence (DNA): TGTGCCACCGACCCCCCACAGGGATCCCACTCACCCCTCCACTTT.

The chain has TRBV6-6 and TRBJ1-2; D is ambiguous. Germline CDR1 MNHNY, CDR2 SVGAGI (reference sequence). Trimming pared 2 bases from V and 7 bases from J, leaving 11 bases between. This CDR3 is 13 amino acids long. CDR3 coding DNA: TGTGCCAGCAGTTACGAACCGAGCCGTGGCTACACCTTC. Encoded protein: CASSYEPSRGYTF.

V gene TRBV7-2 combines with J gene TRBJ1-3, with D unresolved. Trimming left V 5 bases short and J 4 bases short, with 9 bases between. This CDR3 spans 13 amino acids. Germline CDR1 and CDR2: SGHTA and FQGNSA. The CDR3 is CASSPTGGNTIYF. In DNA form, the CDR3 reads TGTGCCAGCAGCCCCACCGGAGGAAACACCATATATTTT.

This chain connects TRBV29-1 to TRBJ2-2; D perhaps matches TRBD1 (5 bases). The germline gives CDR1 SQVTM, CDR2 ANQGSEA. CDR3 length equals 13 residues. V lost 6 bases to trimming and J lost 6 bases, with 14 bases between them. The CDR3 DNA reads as TGCAGCGTGGGTCAGGGTAGTTCCGGGGAGCTGTTTTTT. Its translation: CSVGQGSSGELFF.

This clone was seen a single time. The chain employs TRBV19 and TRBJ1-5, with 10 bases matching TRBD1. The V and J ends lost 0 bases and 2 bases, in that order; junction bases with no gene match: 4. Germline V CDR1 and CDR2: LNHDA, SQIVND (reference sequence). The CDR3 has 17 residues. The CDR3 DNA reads TGTGCCAGTAGTATAGATGGGGACAGGGGACGCAATCAGCCCCAGCATTTT. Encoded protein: CASSIDGDRGRNQPQHF.